This T cell receptor beta chain was identified in a study of T cells after yellow fever vaccination. Germline V gene sequence: CDR1 DFQATT, CDR2 SNEGSKA (reference sequence). The CDR3 is made up of 12 amino acids. Trimming removed 6 bases from V and 5 bases from J, with 13 bases in between. Study-level findings and limits: Though weaker, the secondary response peaked faster, on day 5 versus 15. Reappearing after the booster were most of the clones from primary vaccination (approximately 96% CD4, approximately 85% CD8).

Template switching by 5'RACE produced TCR cDNA, adding a universal primer site and UMIs. Each CDR3 protein is one row after TCRdb ran MiXCR on the 5' RACE reads. The data show about 320,000 distinct CDR3 sequences, 3.5% to 4.5% seen once. This clonotype was recorded at least ten times. The antigen is undetermined. The V call is TRBV20-1, the J call TRBJ2-5, with D possibly TRBD1 on 6 matching bases. The TCR comes from a man aged 18 to 35 who received the YFV17D yellow fever vaccine. Sequenced material: PBMCs, taken 15 days after the yellow fever booster vaccination. CDR3 sequence (DNA): TGCAGTGCCACACAGGGAGCGGAGACCCAGTACTTC. It encodes CSATQGAETQYF.